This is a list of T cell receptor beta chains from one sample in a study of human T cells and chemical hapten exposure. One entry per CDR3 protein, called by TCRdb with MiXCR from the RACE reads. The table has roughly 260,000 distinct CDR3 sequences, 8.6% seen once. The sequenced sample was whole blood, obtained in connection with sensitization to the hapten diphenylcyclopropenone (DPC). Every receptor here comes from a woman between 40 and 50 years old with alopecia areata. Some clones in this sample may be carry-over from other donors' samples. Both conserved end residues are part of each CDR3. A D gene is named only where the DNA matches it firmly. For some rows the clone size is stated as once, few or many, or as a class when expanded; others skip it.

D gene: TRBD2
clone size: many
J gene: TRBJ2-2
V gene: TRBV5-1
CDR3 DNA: TGCGCCAGCAGCTTGGCCGGTGCGGGAGTCGTCACCGGGGAGCTGTTTTTT
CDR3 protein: CASSLAGAGVVTGELFF

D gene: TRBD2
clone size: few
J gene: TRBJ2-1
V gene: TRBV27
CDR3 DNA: TGTGCCAGCAGGCCCCTCAGCGGGAGCTCCTACAATGAGCAGTTCTTC
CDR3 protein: CASRPLSGSSYNEQFF

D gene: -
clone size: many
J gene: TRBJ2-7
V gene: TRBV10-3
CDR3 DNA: TGTGCCATCAGTGAGTCCACACTTTCTTCGGGACCGCGGCACTACGAGCAGTACTTC
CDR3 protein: CAISESTLSSGPRHYEQYF

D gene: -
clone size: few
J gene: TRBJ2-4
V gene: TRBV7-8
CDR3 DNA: TGTGCCAGCAGCTTAGGGAGACAGGTGAACATTCAGTACTTC
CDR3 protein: CASSLGRQVNIQYF

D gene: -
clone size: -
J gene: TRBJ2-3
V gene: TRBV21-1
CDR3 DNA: TGTGCCAGCAGCAAAGGTCAAGCGACTAGCACAGATACGCAGTATTTT
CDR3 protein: CASSKGQATSTDTQYF

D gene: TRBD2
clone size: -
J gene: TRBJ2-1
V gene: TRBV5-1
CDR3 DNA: TGCGCCAGCAGCTTGGAGCTAGCGGGAGTGAATGAGCAGTTCTTC
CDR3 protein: CASSLELAGVNEQFF

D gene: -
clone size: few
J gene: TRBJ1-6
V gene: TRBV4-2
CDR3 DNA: TGTGCCAGCAGCCAAGATCGACAGAATAATTCACCCCTCCACTTT
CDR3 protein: CASSQDRQNNSPLHF

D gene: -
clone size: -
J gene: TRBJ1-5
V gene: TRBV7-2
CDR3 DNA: TGTGCCAGCAGCTTAGAGAAGAATAGCAATCAGCCCCAGCATTTT
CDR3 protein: CASSLEKNSNQPQHF

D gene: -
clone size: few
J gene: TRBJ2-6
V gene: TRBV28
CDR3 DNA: TGTGCCAGCAGGCCTAAAGGGGCTGGGGCCAACGTCCTGACTTTC
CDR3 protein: CASRPKGAGANVLTF

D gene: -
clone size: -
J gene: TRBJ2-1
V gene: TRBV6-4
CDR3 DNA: TGTGCCAGCAGTCCTATGGCAGGGCTAAACTACAATGAGCAGTTCTTC
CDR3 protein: CASSPMAGLNYNEQFF

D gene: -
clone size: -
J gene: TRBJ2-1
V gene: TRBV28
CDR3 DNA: TGTGCCAGCACCGGGGCGGGAGCAGGGGACAATGAGCAGTTCTTC
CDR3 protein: CASTGAGAGDNEQFF

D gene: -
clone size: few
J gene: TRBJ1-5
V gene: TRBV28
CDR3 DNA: TGTGCCAGCAGTTTTCCAGGCAATCAGCCCCAGCATTTT
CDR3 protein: CASSFPGNQPQHF

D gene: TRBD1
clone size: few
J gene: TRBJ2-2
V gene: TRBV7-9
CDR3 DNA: TGTGCCAGCAGCCCGACGGGACAGCCGTCGCTGTTTTTT
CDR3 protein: CASSPTGQPSLFF

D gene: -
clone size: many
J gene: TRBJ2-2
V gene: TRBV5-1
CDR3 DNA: TGCGCCAGCAGCGTGGCGGGCCCATCGAACACCGGGGAGCTGTTTTTT
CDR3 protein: CASSVAGPSNTGELFF

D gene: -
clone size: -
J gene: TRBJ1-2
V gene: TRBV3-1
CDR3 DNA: TGTGCCAGCAGCCAAGGGGCTTCCTATGGCTACACCTTC
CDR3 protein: CASSQGASYGYTF

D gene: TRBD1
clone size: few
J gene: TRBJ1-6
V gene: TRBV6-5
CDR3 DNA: TGTGCCAGCAGTTACGACCGGGACAGGGTCCGCTCTAATTCACCCCTCCACTTT
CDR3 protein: CASSYDRDRVRSNSPLHF

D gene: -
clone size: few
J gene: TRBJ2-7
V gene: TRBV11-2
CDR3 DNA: TGTGCCAGCAGCTTATTTCGGAACGAGCAGTACTTC
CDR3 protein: CASSLFRNEQYF

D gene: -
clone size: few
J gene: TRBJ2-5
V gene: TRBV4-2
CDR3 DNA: TGTGCCAGCAGCCTCCAGGCTAGTAGCCAAGAGACCCAGTACTTC
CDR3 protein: CASSLQASSQETQYF

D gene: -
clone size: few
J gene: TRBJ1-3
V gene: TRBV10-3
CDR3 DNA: TGTGCCATCAGTGAGCACCACCCCTCTGGAAACACCATATATTTT
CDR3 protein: CAISEHHPSGNTIYF

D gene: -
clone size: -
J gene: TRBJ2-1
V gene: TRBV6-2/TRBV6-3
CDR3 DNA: TGTGCCAGCAGTTACGATGGAGATGAGCAGTTCTTC
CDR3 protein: CASSYDGDEQFF

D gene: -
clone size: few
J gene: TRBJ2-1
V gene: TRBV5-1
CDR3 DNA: TGCGCCAGCAGCTTGGGGCGTGCCAGCTCCTACAATGAGCAGTTCTTC
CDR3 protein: CASSLGRASSYNEQFF

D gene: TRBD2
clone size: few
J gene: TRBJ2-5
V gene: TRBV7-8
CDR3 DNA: TGTGCCAGCAGCTTCCAACAAGCGGGGGGCTTAGAGACCCAGTACTTC
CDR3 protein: CASSFQQAGGLETQYF

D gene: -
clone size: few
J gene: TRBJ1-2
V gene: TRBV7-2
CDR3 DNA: TGTGCCAGCAGCCCTGACAACAACTATGGCTACACCTTC
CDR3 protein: CASSPDNNYGYTF

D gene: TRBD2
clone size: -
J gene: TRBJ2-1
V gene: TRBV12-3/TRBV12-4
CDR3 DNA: TGTGCCAGCATTAACCGGGGGGGATCAAACAATGAGCAGTTCTTC
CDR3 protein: CASINRGGSNNEQFF

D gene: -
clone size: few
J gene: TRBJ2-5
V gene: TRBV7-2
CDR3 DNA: TGTGCCAGCAGCTTAGTGGGACCAGCGGGTCAGACCCAGTACTTC
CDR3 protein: CASSLVGPAGQTQYF

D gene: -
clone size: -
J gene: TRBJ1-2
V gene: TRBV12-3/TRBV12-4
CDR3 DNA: TGTGCCAGCAGTTTAAGTGGGCGGATCAGTGGCTACACCTTC
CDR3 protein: CASSLSGRISGYTF

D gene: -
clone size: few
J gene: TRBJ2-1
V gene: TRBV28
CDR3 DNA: TGTGCCAGCAGCCCTACTCGGGAGTCTTCTGGTAATGAGCAGTTCTTC
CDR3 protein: CASSPTRESSGNEQFF

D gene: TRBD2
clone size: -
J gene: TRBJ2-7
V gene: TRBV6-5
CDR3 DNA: TGTGCCAGCAGTTACTCGAGGGGCGGGAGTTGGGAGCAGTACTTC
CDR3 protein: CASSYSRGGSWEQYF

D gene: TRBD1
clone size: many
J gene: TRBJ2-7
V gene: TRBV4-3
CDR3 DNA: TGCGCCAGCAGCCAAACCGTGGACAGGGGCGAGCAGTACTTC
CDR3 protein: CASSQTVDRGEQYF

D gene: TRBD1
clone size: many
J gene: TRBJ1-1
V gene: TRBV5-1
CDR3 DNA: TGCGCCAGCAGCGAACAGGGGGCACGTAACACTGAAGCTTTCTTT
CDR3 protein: CASSEQGARNTEAFF

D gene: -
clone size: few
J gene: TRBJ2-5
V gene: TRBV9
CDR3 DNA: TGTGCCAGCAGCGTAGAATTCGAGGGCCGGGAGACCCAGTACTTC
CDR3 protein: CASSVEFEGRETQYF

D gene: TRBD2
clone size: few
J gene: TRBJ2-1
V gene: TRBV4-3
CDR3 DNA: TGCGCCAGCAGCCAGGGACTAGCGGCCCCCAATGAGCAGTTCTTC
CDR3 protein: CASSQGLAAPNEQFF

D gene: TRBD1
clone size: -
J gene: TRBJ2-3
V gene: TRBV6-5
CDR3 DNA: TGTGCCAGCAGTTCGACAGGGCCCACAGATACGCAGTATTTT
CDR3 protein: CASSSTGPTDTQYF

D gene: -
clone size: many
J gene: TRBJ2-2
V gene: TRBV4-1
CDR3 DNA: TGCGCCAGCAGCCAACCGACTAGTTGGAACACCGGGGAGCTGTTTTTT
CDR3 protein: CASSQPTSWNTGELFF

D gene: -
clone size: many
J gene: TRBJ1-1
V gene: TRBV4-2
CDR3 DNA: TGTGCCAGCAGCCTCATTGGGGCTGAAGCTTTCTTT
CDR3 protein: CASSLIGAEAFF

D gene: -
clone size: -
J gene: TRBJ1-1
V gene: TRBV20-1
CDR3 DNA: TGCAGTGCTAGAGTAGTAGGCCAGGCCTACACTGAAGCTTTCTTT
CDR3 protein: CSARVVGQAYTEAFF

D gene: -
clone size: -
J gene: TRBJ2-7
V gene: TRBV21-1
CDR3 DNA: TGTGCCAGCAGCAAAATCCCGGCTAGCGGGACGTCCTACGAGCAGTACTTC
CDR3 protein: CASSKIPASGTSYEQYF

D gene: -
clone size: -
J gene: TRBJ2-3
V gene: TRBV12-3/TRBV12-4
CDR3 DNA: TGTGCCAGCAGTTTAGGGGCCCTACGTTCCACAGATACGCAGTATTTT
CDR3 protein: CASSLGALRSTDTQYF

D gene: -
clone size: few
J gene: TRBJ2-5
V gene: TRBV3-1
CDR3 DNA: TGTGCCAGCAGCCAAGCGGGACACCAGTACTTC
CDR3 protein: CASSQAGHQYF

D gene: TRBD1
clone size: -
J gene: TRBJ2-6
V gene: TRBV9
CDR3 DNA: TGTGCCAGCAGCGTGGCAGGGGGCTCTGGGGCCAACGTCCTGACTTTC
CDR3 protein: CASSVAGGSGANVLTF

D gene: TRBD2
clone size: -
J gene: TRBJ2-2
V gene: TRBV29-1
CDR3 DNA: TGCAGCGTTGTTCGTAGGACTAGCGGGAGTCTTACCGGGGAGCTGTTTTTT
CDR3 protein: CSVVRRTSGSLTGELFF

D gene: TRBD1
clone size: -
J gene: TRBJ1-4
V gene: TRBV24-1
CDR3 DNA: TGTGCCACCAGTGATTCATCAGGGGGGGCAGAAAAACTGTTTTTT
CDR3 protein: CATSDSSGGAEKLFF

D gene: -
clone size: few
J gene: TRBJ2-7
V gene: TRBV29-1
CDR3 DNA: TGCAGCGTTGTGTCCGGGAGCCGGTTGAGCTACGAGCAGTACTTC
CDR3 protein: CSVVSGSRLSYEQYF

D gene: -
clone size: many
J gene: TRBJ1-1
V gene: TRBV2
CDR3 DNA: TGTGCCAGCAGTCGCAGGGAGCCCACTGAAGCTTTCTTT
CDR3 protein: CASSRREPTEAFF

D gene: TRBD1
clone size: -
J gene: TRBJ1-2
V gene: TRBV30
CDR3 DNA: TGTGCCTGCCTGACAGGGGAAGGAGGCTACACCTTC
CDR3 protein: CACLTGEGGYTF